A single sample gave rise to the 9 T cell receptor beta chains below, sequenced in a study of molecular identifiers for immune sequencing clone quantification. Each CDR3 protein gets one entry after TCRdb re-called the PCR reads with MiXCR. The sample holds about half a million distinct CDR3 sequences, about a fifth seen once. The specimen was naive CD8+ T cells from blood, with Jurkat cell RNA spiked in. Described subset: FACS-sorted CD8+CD4-CCR7+CD45RA+ naive T cells. All receptors come from a human donor in good health. Some libraries in this study had Jurkat cell RNA spiked in.

This chain uses TRBV27 with TRBJ1-5; no firm D call. Germline-derived CDR1 and CDR2 are MNHEY and SMNVEV (reference sequence). The CDR3 is 13 amino acids. Trimming shortened V by 10 bases and J by 0 bases, and 10 bases separated the two germline ends. The CDR3 sequence: CAISWDSNQPQHF. The CDR3 DNA reads as TGTGCCATCAGCTGGGATAGCAATCAGCCCCAGCATTTT.

This clonotype was found many times. This chain uses TRBV28 with TRBJ1-5; 10 nucleotides align to TRBD1. This CDR3 spans 16 amino acids. Looked up from germline, CDR1 is MDHEN and CDR2 is SYDVKM. The ends lost 6 bases at V and 3 bases at J; junction bases unmatched: 8. The CDR3 loop is CASSLGQGLYNQPQHF. DNA for the CDR3: TGTGCCAGCAGCTTGGGACAGGGGTTATACAATCAGCCCCAGCATTTT. The full variable domain, its missing parts supplied by reference TRBV28 and TRBJ1-5, is DVKVTQSSRYLVKRTGEKVFLECVQDMDHENMFWYRQDPGLGLRLIYFSYDVKMKEKGDIPEGYSVSREKKERFSLILESASTNQTSMYLCASSLGQGLYNQPQHFGDGTRLSIL.

This clonotype has a count of ten or more. The chain combines TRBV7-6 with TRBJ2-7, with TRBD2 matching 7 bases. Trimming cost V 6 bases and J 7 bases; bases outside gene matches: 6. Germline V CDR1 and CDR2: SGHVS, FNYEAQ. There are 12 residues in the CDR3. CDR3 bases: TGTGCCAGCAGTAGAGTCGGGAGGGAGCAGTACTTC. Residues: CASSRVGREQYF.

This clonotype was detected many times. The V call is TRBV28, the J call TRBJ1-4; D is unclear. Deletions cut 3 bases from V and 4 bases from J, with 6 bases between. The CDR3 length is 13 residues. CDR1 is MDHEN and CDR2 is SYDVKM in the germline V gene. Here the CDR3 reads CASSFARNEKLFF. The CDR3 region has the DNA TGTGCCAGCAGTTTTGCGCGTAATGAAAAACTGTTTTTT.

Ten or more counts support this clonotype. The rearrangement uses TRBV30 and TRBJ2-3, with D tentatively TRBD2 (6 bases). CDR1 GTSNPN and CDR2 SVGIG come from the germline V gene (reference sequence). The CDR3 loop spans 14 amino acids. V was pared by 3 bases and J by 8 bases, with 18 bases between. For the CDR3, the DNA is TGTGCCTGGAGCCCTGACTGGGGGGAAGGTACGCAGTATTTT. This sequence encodes CAWSPDWGEGTQYF. Full variable domain (rest looked up from reference TRBV30 and TRBJ2-3): SQTIHQWPATLVQPVGSPLSLECTVEGTSNPNLYWYRQAAGRGLQLLFYSVGIGQISSEVPQNLSASRPQDRQFILSSKKLLLSDSGFYLCAWSPDWGEGTQYFGPGTRLTVL.

This clonotype was detected many times. The chain is built from TRBV29-1 and TRBJ1-1; D not resolved. CDR1 and CDR2 from the germline V gene are SQVTM and ANQGSEA. The CDR3 totals 11 residues. Trimming stripped 6 bases from V and 4 bases from J, with 9 bases between. CDR3 nucleotide sequence: TGCAGCGTCTTTCAAGGCACTGAAGCTTTCTTT. Protein product: CSVFQGTEAFF. The complete variable domain, with remaining parts taken from reference TRBV29-1 and TRBJ1-1, reads SAVISQKPSRDICQRGTSLTIQCQVDSQVTMMFWYRQQPGQSLTLIATANQGSEATYESGFVIDKFPISRPNLTFSTLTVSNMSPEDSSIYLCSVFQGTEAFFGQGTRLTVV.

The sample holds a few counts of this clonotype. This chain links TRBV3-1 with TRBJ1-4, with D tentatively TRBD1 (6 bases). Looked up from germline, CDR1 is LGHDT and CDR2 is YNNKEL (reference sequence). Deletions cut 5 bases from V and 8 bases from J, with 15 bases between. This CDR3 comprises 14 residues. The DNA for the CDR3 is TGTGCCAGCAGCAAGCAGGGGCTGGGGGAAAAACTGTTTTTT. This encodes CASSKQGLGEKLFF.

This clonotype was observed at least ten times. This chain joins TRBV7-6 and TRBJ2-3; 9 bases fit TRBD2. This CDR3 region has 15 residues. V trimming: 8 bases; J trimming: 2 bases; junction bases outside the gene matches: 8. The V gene's germline CDR1 is SGHVS and CDR2 FNYEAQ. CDR3 nucleotide sequence: TGTGCCAGCGCCCCTAGCGGGATCGACACAGATACGCAGTATTTT. Encoded protein: CASAPSGIDTDTQYF. Complete variable domain (other parts from reference TRBV7-6 and TRBJ2-3): GAGVSQSPRYKVTKRGQDVALRCDPISGHVSLYWYRQALGQGPEFLTYFNYEAQQDKSGLPNDRFSAERPEGSISTLTIQRTEQRDSAMYRCASAPSGIDTDTQYFGPGTRLTVL.

At least ten counts were recorded for this clonotype. This chain links TRBV28 with TRBJ1-2; 7 bases fit TRBD1. V was clipped by 6 bases and J by 5 bases; unmatched bases: 3. Germline V gene sequence: CDR1 MDHEN, CDR2 SYDVKM. The CDR3 length is 12 residues. The DNA for the CDR3 is TGTGCCAGCAGGAAACAGGGGTATGGCTACACCTTC. This gives the protein CASRKQGYGYTF.